Included here is one TCR beta chain sequence, with context. This sample is drawn from a study of CD8 T cells in Susac syndrome. CDR1 is MDHEN, CDR2 SYDVKM, per germline. V lost 8 bases, J lost 0 bases, and 7 bases stayed unmatched. The CDR3 runs to 14 residues. Random hexamers were used to reverse transcribe an amount of roughly 0.45 to 1 ug RNA. TCRdb independently ran MiXCR on the immunoSEQ multiplex PCR reads; one entry per CDR3 protein. The repertoire consists of tens of thousands of distinct CDR3 sequences, with roughly 94% occurring once and the leading ten covering about 0.52%. Sequencing was carried out using CD8+ T cells from PBMCs. This sequence joins TRBV28 and TRBJ2-7; 7 bases match TRBD2. This clonotype originated in a human donor with Susac syndrome. The CDR3 region is CASYLRGSSYEQYF. The CDR3 DNA follows: TGTGCCAGCTATTTACGCGGGAGCTCCTACGAGCAGTACTTC. Looking up the rest from reference TRBV28 and TRBJ2-7 gives the full variable domain: DVKVTQSSRYLVKRTGEKVFLECVQDMDHENMFWYRQDPGLGLRLIYFSYDVKMKEKGDIPEGYSVSREKKERFSLILESASTNQTSMYLCASYLRGSSYEQYFGPGTRLTVT.